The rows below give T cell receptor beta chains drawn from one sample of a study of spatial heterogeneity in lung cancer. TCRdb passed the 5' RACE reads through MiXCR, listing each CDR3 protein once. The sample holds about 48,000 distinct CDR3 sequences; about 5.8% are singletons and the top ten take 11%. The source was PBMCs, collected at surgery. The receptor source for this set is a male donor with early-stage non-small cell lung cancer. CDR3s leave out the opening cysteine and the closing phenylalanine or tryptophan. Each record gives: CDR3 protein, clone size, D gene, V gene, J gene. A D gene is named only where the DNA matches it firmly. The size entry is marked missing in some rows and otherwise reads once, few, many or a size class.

CDR3 protein: SAAGDSRIYGYT
clone size: many
D gene: TRBD1
V gene: TRBV20-1
J gene: TRBJ1-2

CDR3 protein: ASSLLGLPNTGELF
clone size: many
D gene: NA
V gene: TRBV2
J gene: TRBJ2-2

CDR3 protein: SVGGLAGGNEQF
clone size: medium-sized
D gene: TRBD2
V gene: TRBV29-1
J gene: TRBJ2-1

CDR3 protein: SVTGQGMINEQF
clone size: many
D gene: TRBD1
V gene: TRBV29-1
J gene: TRBJ2-1

CDR3 protein: ASSLQRSSGNTIY
clone size: many
D gene: NA
V gene: TRBV5-1
J gene: TRBJ1-3

CDR3 protein: ASSITSWQGDYNEQF
clone size: many
D gene: TRBD1
V gene: TRBV19
J gene: TRBJ2-1

CDR3 protein: ASSLGGSTGELF
clone size: many
D gene: NA
V gene: TRBV7-6
J gene: TRBJ2-2

CDR3 protein: ASSRVQGGSGELF
clone size: many
D gene: NA
V gene: TRBV4-2
J gene: TRBJ2-2

CDR3 protein: SAASGRAVTGELF
clone size: many
D gene: TRBD2
V gene: TRBV20-1
J gene: TRBJ2-2

CDR3 protein: SVDDSTGTTYEQY
clone size: many
D gene: NA
V gene: TRBV29-1
J gene: TRBJ2-7

CDR3 protein: ASSQGLAGAGYEQY
clone size: many
D gene: TRBD2
V gene: TRBV3-1
J gene: TRBJ2-7

CDR3 protein: ASRPPTGTGANTEAF
clone size: many
D gene: TRBD1
V gene: TRBV28
J gene: TRBJ1-1

CDR3 protein: SAQGVDNTGELF
clone size: medium-sized
D gene: TRBD1
V gene: TRBV20-1
J gene: TRBJ2-2

CDR3 protein: ASSFNRGQNEQY
clone size: many
D gene: TRBD1
V gene: TRBV5-6
J gene: TRBJ2-7

CDR3 protein: ASSEHPATNSPLH
clone size: many
D gene: NA
V gene: TRBV6-1
J gene: TRBJ1-6

CDR3 protein: ASSPPGTGVNEQF
clone size: many
D gene: TRBD1
V gene: TRBV12-3/TRBV12-4
J gene: TRBJ2-1

CDR3 protein: ASSLALPASGTRTGELF
clone size: many
D gene: TRBD2
V gene: TRBV7-9
J gene: TRBJ2-2

CDR3 protein: ASSFGQYYGYT
clone size: many
D gene: NA
V gene: TRBV28
J gene: TRBJ1-2

CDR3 protein: SDTDRGGADTQY
clone size: many
D gene: TRBD1
V gene: TRBV20-1
J gene: TRBJ2-3

CDR3 protein: SAPRSGEETQY
clone size: many
D gene: NA
V gene: TRBV20-1
J gene: TRBJ2-5

CDR3 protein: SAREGSDSWGYT
clone size: many
D gene: NA
V gene: TRBV20-1
J gene: TRBJ1-2

CDR3 protein: ASSLLATDTQY
clone size: many
D gene: NA
V gene: TRBV5-1
J gene: TRBJ2-3

CDR3 protein: ATSRDAAGISYNEQF
clone size: many
D gene: NA
V gene: TRBV15
J gene: TRBJ2-1

CDR3 protein: ASSPGGDSNQPQH
clone size: many
D gene: NA
V gene: TRBV4-2
J gene: TRBJ1-5

CDR3 protein: ASKRTDFTYGYT
clone size: many
D gene: NA
V gene: TRBV6-1
J gene: TRBJ1-2

CDR3 protein: ASSVAAGTYEQY
clone size: many
D gene: NA
V gene: TRBV9
J gene: TRBJ2-7

CDR3 protein: ASSEQGRETQY
clone size: many
D gene: NA
V gene: TRBV25-1
J gene: TRBJ2-5

CDR3 protein: ATSRLISRDRETQY
clone size: many
D gene: TRBD1
V gene: TRBV15
J gene: TRBJ2-5

CDR3 protein: ASSQESGNEQF
clone size: many
D gene: NA
V gene: TRBV4-1
J gene: TRBJ2-1

CDR3 protein: ASSLGTSGSTDTQY
clone size: few
D gene: TRBD2
V gene: TRBV28
J gene: TRBJ2-3

CDR3 protein: SAAPWGTEAF
clone size: many
D gene: NA
V gene: TRBV20-1
J gene: TRBJ1-1

CDR3 protein: ASSLTLEINEQF
clone size: many
D gene: NA
V gene: TRBV7-2
J gene: TRBJ2-1

CDR3 protein: ASSLQGAGELF
clone size: many
D gene: NA
V gene: TRBV5-6
J gene: TRBJ2-2

CDR3 protein: ASSLSTGDEQY
clone size: many
D gene: TRBD1
V gene: TRBV7-2
J gene: TRBJ2-7

CDR3 protein: ASSLDSANYGYT
clone size: many
D gene: NA
V gene: TRBV5-1
J gene: TRBJ1-2

CDR3 protein: ASSLPERDEQF
clone size: many
D gene: NA
V gene: TRBV3-1
J gene: TRBJ2-1

CDR3 protein: ASSPRGLGTETQY
clone size: many
D gene: NA
V gene: TRBV4-3
J gene: TRBJ2-5

CDR3 protein: VSSLSGAVTLQETQY
clone size: NA
D gene: NA
V gene: TRBV11-2
J gene: TRBJ2-5

CDR3 protein: ASSITSGQF
clone size: many
D gene: TRBD2
V gene: TRBV7-2
J gene: TRBJ2-1

CDR3 protein: SARGSGNTIY
clone size: many
D gene: NA
V gene: TRBV20-1
J gene: TRBJ1-3

CDR3 protein: ASGERGPYEQY
clone size: many
D gene: NA
V gene: TRBV6-2/TRBV6-3
J gene: TRBJ2-7

CDR3 protein: ASSEAADTQY
clone size: NA
D gene: NA
V gene: TRBV10-1
J gene: TRBJ2-3

CDR3 protein: SARDPTNTGELF
clone size: many
D gene: NA
V gene: TRBV20-1
J gene: TRBJ2-2

CDR3 protein: ASSPRSAEAF
clone size: few
D gene: NA
V gene: TRBV18
J gene: TRBJ1-1

CDR3 protein: ASRPRGGGNTGELF
clone size: many
D gene: TRBD2
V gene: TRBV7-2
J gene: TRBJ2-2

CDR3 protein: ASSPLGGGGADTQY
clone size: many
D gene: NA
V gene: TRBV12-3/TRBV12-4
J gene: TRBJ2-3